Following are 26 T cell receptor beta chains from one sample sequenced in a study of blood T cell repertoires in COVID-19. Some clones are missing from TCRdb's copy, which holds only in-frame ones; the method was immunoSEQ multiplex PCR. The top ten hold 1.5% to 2% of the sample, which has roughly 250,000 clones, around 84% seen once. Material: PBMCs or T cells enriched from blood (not recorded which). Receptors were obtained from a woman aged 50 to 60 who had recovered from COVID-19.

This chain links TRBV5-1 with TRBJ2-7; 12 bases match TRBD2. The trim removed 6 bases at V and 2 bases at J, leaving 6 bases unmatched. CDR3 length: 15 amino acids. From germline, CDR1 is SGHRS and CDR2 YFSETQ. CDR3: CASNLAGGGAYEQYF. The CDR3 nucleotides are TGCGCCAGCAACCTAGCGGGAGGGGGTGCCTACGAGCAGTACTTC.

The chain couples TRBV7-2 to TRBJ1-2, with D unresolved. CDR1 is SGHTA, CDR2 FQGNSA, per germline. The CDR3 totals 14 residues. The ends were cut back, 1 base at V and 2 bases at J, with 8 bases in the middle. CDR3 region: CASSLERRNYGYTF. Written as DNA, the CDR3 is TGTGCCAGCAGCTTAGAGCGGCGAAACTATGGCTACACCTTC.

This sequence joins TRBV5-1 and TRBJ1-5; 7 nucleotides align to TRBD1. Germline V CDR1 and CDR2: SGHRS, YFSETQ. The CDR3 sequence is 16 residues long. V lost 4 bases and J lost 3; bases outside the gene matches: 10. DNA for the CDR3: TGCGCCAGCAGCCCGGCCGGGACAGCCCTCAATCAGCCCCAGCATTTT. Translating it yields CASSPAGTALNQPQHF.

This clone appeared once. The chain combines TRBV27 with TRBJ1-1, with D perhaps matching TRBD1 (5 bases). V gave up 8 bases and J gave up 0 bases, with 34 bases separating them. Germline V gives CDR1 MNHEY, CDR2 SMNVEV (reference sequence). The CDR3 length is 21 residues. The CDR3 here is CASGTDGRGGAKALMNTEAFF. The DNA of the CDR3 is TGTGCCAGCGGCACAGACGGGAGGGGAGGGGCGAAGGCTTTGATGAACACTGAAGCTTTCTTT.

V usage is TRBV3-1 (or the pseudogene TRBV3-2) and J usage is TRBJ2-1, with D perhaps TRBD2 (6 bases). Per the germline V gene, CDR1 is LGHDT and CDR2 is YNNKEL (reference sequence). The CDR3 runs to 15 residues. V lost 2 bases, J lost 6 bases, and 14 bases lay in between. The CDR3 nucleotides are TGTGCCAGCAGCCAACCGGGACTTGGGGGCAATGAGCAGTTCTTC. Its protein product is CASSQPGLGGNEQFF.

The rearrangement links TRBV3-1 (or the pseudogene TRBV3-2) to TRBJ2-7; 10 positions agree with TRBD2. Trimming cost V 4 bases and J 3 bases; bases outside gene matches: 12. Germline V gene sequence: CDR1 LGHDT, CDR2 YNNKEL (reference sequence). The CDR3 is 17 residues long. The CDR3 reads CASSPRTSGQNRYEQYF. CDR3 DNA sequence: TGTGCCAGCAGCCCTCGGACTAGCGGACAAAACCGCTACGAGCAGTACTTC.

The V call is TRBV19, the J call TRBJ2-1; D ambiguous. CDR1 and CDR2 from the germline V gene are LNHDA and SQIVND (reference sequence). V shed 7 bases and J shed 12 bases, with 13 bases lying between them. This CDR3 comprises 11 residues. The CDR3 DNA sequence: TGTGCCAGTAAGTCGACGCTAGGGCAGTTCTTC. As protein: CASKSTLGQFF.

This clone was found a few times. This chain links TRBV12-3 or TRBV12-4 with TRBJ1-1; possible D gene TRBD1, 6 bases. The CDR3 length is 12 residues. Trimming left V 3 bases short and J 11 bases short, with 13 bases between. In DNA, the CDR3 is TGTGCCAGCAGTTTTGTCAGGGGTTTCGCTTTCTTT. Its translation is CASSFVRGFAFF.

This clone was counted between two and nine times. The genes are TRBV28 and TRBJ1-5, with D maybe TRBD1 (5 bases). V gave up 3 bases and J gave up 1 base, with 10 bases separating them. Per the germline V gene, CDR1 is MDHEN and CDR2 is SYDVKM. The CDR3 totals 15 residues. The CDR3 loop reads CASSLVGASNQPQHF. DNA for the CDR3: TGTGCCAGCAGTTTGGTAGGGGCCAGCAATCAGCCCCAGCATTTT.

V and J are TRBV7-2 and TRBJ1-2, with 9 bases identical to TRBD1. CDR3 length equals 17 residues. Germline lookup yields CDR1 SGHTA and CDR2 FQGNSA. V shed 1 base and J 4 bases; nucleotides not matched to a gene: 10. This CDR3 is CASSLEGPGQGAYGYTF. In nucleotides, the CDR3 is TGTGCCAGCAGCTTAGAGGGGCCGGGACAGGGCGCCTATGGCTACACCTTC.

V usage is TRBV19 and J usage is TRBJ1-2, with 7 bases aligning to TRBD1. CDR1 is LNHDA and CDR2 is SQIVND in the germline V gene (reference sequence). The CDR3 totals 14 residues. The J segment lost 4 bases and the V segment lost 3 bases, leaving 5 bases of the junction unmatched. The CDR3 nucleotides read TGTGCCAGTAGTATCGGAGGGGGCAGCTATGGCTACACCTTC. Its protein product is CASSIGGGSYGYTF.

The rearrangement uses TRBV5-8 and TRBJ2-7; no clear D. The germline gives CDR1 SGHTS, CDR2 YDEGEE. This CDR3 region has 16 residues. The ends were cut back, 4 bases at V and 0 bases at J, with 17 bases in the middle. The CDR3 protein is CASSTLTLTFSYEQYF. As DNA, the CDR3 is TGTGCCAGCAGCACCTTGACACTGACCTTCTCCTACGAGCAGTACTTC.

The J gene is TRBJ2-3, the V gene TRBV3-1 (or the pseudogene TRBV3-2); 8 bases map to TRBD1. Trimming removed 4 bases from V and 2 bases from J; junction bases left unmatched: 2. This CDR3 contains 14 residues. Germline values: CDR1 LGHDT, CDR2 YNNKEL (reference sequence). The CDR3 DNA is TGTGCCAGCAGCCTGGGACAGGTCACAGATACGCAGTATTTT. This codes for CASSLGQVTDTQYF.

This chain joins TRBV27 and TRBJ2-2; tentatively, D is TRBD2 (6 bases). CDR3 length equals 14 residues. The germline V and J ends were trimmed by 1 base and 6 bases, with 9 bases remaining between them. Germline V CDR1 and CDR2: MNHEY, SMNVEV (reference sequence). The CDR3 DNA reads as TGTGCCAGCAGTTTATTTGGGGAGGCCGGGGAGCTGTTTTTT. Protein: CASSLFGEAGELFF.

The chain recombines TRBV25-1 with TRBJ2-1; 16 bases align to TRBD2. With 3 bases clipped from V and 12 bases from J, the junction kept 2 bases outside the gene matches. CDR3 length: 14 amino acids. Germline CDR1 is MGHDK and CDR2 is SYGVNS. The CDR3 nucleotides are TGTGCCAGCAGTGAGGGACTAGCGGGAGGGGCGCAGTTCTTC. It encodes CASSEGLAGGAQFF.

V gene TRBV6-5 combines with J gene TRBJ2-5; D not certain. V shed 3 bases and J shed 4 bases, with 6 bases lying between them. The V gene's germline CDR1 is MNHEY and CDR2 SVGAGI. The CDR3 runs to 12 residues. CDR3 in amino acids: CASSYTAETQYF. The CDR3 bases are TGTGCCAGCAGTTATACAGCAGAGACCCAGTACTTC.

The V gene is TRBV6-5, the J gene TRBJ2-7; TRBD2 matches 7 bases. CDR1 and CDR2 (germline): MNHEY, SVGAGI. The CDR3 totals 14 residues. After removal of 7 bases from V and 6 bases from J, the junction contained 12 bases not matched to a gene. The CDR3 DNA follows: TGTGCCAGCAAACCCGGGCGGGAGAGGCTCGAGCAGTACTTC. Translation gives CASKPGRERLEQYF.

The J gene is TRBJ1-5, the V gene TRBV19; tentative D call: TRBD1 (5 bases). V was pared by 2 bases and J by 3 bases, with 8 bases between. CDR3 length equals 14 residues. Germline assignment: CDR1 LNHDA and CDR2 SQIVND (reference sequence). The DNA of the CDR3 is TGTGCCAGTAGTATAAAGGGGCACAATCAGCCCCAGCATTTT. It yields the protein CASSIKGHNQPQHF.

The chain employs TRBV28 and TRBJ1-1, with a tentative D call TRBD1 (5 bases). Trimming took 7 bases from V and 5 from J, leaving 14 bases between them. Germline CDR1 reads MDHEN; CDR2 reads SYDVKM. The CDR3 runs to 13 residues. The CDR3 nucleotides read TGTGCCAGCATGGGTGATGGGGGGACTGAAGCTTTCTTT. It codes for CASMGDGGTEAFF.

This chain joins TRBV24-1 and TRBJ2-1; no clear D gene. Germline CDR1 is KGHDR and CDR2 is SFDVKD. The CDR3 covers 11 residues. The V end lost 5 bases, the J end lost 9 bases, and 7 bases lay between the germline ends. The chain's CDR3 is CATSAYGEQFF. The CDR3 DNA sequence: TGTGCCACCAGTGCGTACGGTGAGCAGTTCTTC.

This clone was recorded once. The rearrangement links TRBV5-1 to TRBJ2-1; 14 nucleotides align to TRBD2. The ends lost 3 bases at V and 8 bases at J; junction bases unmatched: 4. Germline assignment: CDR1 SGHRS and CDR2 YFSETQ. The CDR3 contains 15 residues. The CDR3 coding sequence is TGCGCCAGCAGCTCCGGGACTAGCGGGAGTTATGAGCAGTTCTTC. Its protein is CASSSGTSGSYEQFF.

The chain is built from TRBV10-3 and TRBJ2-5; 8 bases are shared with TRBD2. V was pared by 2 bases and J by 1 base, with 3 bases of the junction left unmatched. CDR1 ENHRY and CDR2 SYGVKD come from the germline V gene. This CDR3 is built from 15 residues. CDR3 in amino acids: CAISETSGGQETQYF. The CDR3 bases are TGTGCCATCAGTGAGACTAGCGGAGGCCAAGAGACCCAGTACTTC.

The chain employs TRBV29-1 and TRBJ2-7; TRBD2 is a possible D gene (5 bases). CDR1 and CDR2 (germline): SQVTM, ANQGSEA. The CDR3 loop spans 12 amino acids. Trimming took off 6 bases at V and 6 bases at J, with 15 bases between the two ends. In nucleotides, the CDR3 is TGCAGCGTGAGGGAAGGACTGGTCGAGCAGTACTTC. It translates to CSVREGLVEQYF.

This clone was detected only a few times. This CDR3 is CASRAPGVGNSPLHF. The CDR3 DNA sequence: TGTGCCAGCAGAGCCCCGGGGGTTGGTAATTCACCCCTCCACTTT. V usage is TRBV5-6 and J usage is TRBJ1-6; D possibly corresponds to TRBD1 (5 bases). The V and J ends lost 5 bases and 6 bases respectively, with 15 bases between them. The CDR3 runs 15 residues. Per germline, CDR1 SGHDT and CDR2 YYEEEE. Supplemented by reference TRBV5-6 and TRBJ1-6, the full variable domain reads DAGVTQSPTHLIKTRGQQVTLRCSPKSGHDTVSWYQQALGQGPQFIFQYYEEEERQRGNFPDRFSGHQFPNYSSELNVNALLLGDSALYLCASRAPGVGNSPLHFGNGTRLTVT.

The rearrangement joins TRBV28 to TRBJ2-7; the D is unclear. V was shortened by 7 bases and J by 6 bases, with 16 bases between the two germline ends. The CDR3 length is 13 residues. Germline-derived CDR1 and CDR2 are MDHEN and SYDVKM. CDR3 amino acids: CASTISRVGEQYF. DNA for the CDR3: TGTGCCAGCACTATATCCCGTGTTGGCGAGCAGTACTTC.

The rearrangement links TRBV30 to TRBJ2-7, with a weak D call TRBD2 (5 bases). The CDR3 loop spans 13 amino acids. V lost 8 bases and J lost 5, with 19 bases in between. Germline loops: CDR1 GTSNPN, CDR2 SVGIG (reference sequence). The DNA for the CDR3 is TGTGCCGCTCAGGCGGAGGTATTCAACGAGCAGTACTTC. The encoded protein is CAAQAEVFNEQYF.